A single sample gave rise to the 20 T cell receptor beta chains below, sequenced in a study of cytomegalovirus exposure and HLA in healthy donors. Use of 60 Vbeta and 13 Jbeta primers characterized the PCR. Libraries were prepared by immunoSEQ multiplex PCR; TCRdb keeps only in-frame clonotypes and omits some of them. In the table there are about 73,000 clones, 75% of which are singletons. The sequencing input was PBMCs. Receptors were obtained from a man aged 70-80 years in good health and CMV-seronegative.

The CDR3 sequence: CASIPLKGGTGGSYEQYF. In DNA form, the CDR3 reads TGTGCCAGCATCCCTTTAAAAGGAGGGACAGGGGGTTCCTACGAGCAGTACTTC. The rearrangement joins TRBV7-9 to TRBJ2-7; TRBD1 matches 11 bases. The V and J ends lost 7 bases and 1 base, in that order; junction bases with no gene match: 15. The CDR3 totals 18 residues. CDR1 and CDR2 (germline): SEHNR, FQNEAQ (reference sequence).

The CDR3 sequence: CASSNSGGAWETQYF. CDR3 nucleotide sequence: TGTGCCAGCAGTAATAGCGGGGGGGCCTGGGAGACCCAGTACTTC. The chain joins TRBV11-3 to TRBJ2-5, with 11 bases fitting TRBD2. The V segment lost 6 bases and the J segment 5 bases; nucleotides outside the gene matches: 8. This CDR3 is built from 15 residues. Germline-derived CDR1 and CDR2 are SGHNT and YENEEA.

This chain uses TRBV6-5 with TRBJ2-7; 7 bases are a match to TRBD1. The junction had 2 bases not matched to a gene; V was cut back by 0 bases and J by 0 bases. CDR3 length: 15 residues. Germline-derived CDR1 and CDR2 are MNHEY and SVGAGI. The DNA for the CDR3 is TGTGCCAGCAGTTACTCGGGACAGAGCTCCTACGAGCAGTACTTC. It translates to CASSYSGQSSYEQYF.

V is TRBV18 and J is TRBJ2-3, with 12 bases that match TRBD1. V was pared by 3 bases and J by 4 bases, with 5 bases of the junction left unmatched. The V gene's germline CDR1 is KGHSH and CDR2 LQKENI. CDR3 size: 16 residues. The CDR3 sequence is CASSPQGQGASDTQYF. CDR3 coding DNA: TGTGCCAGCTCACCTCAGGGACAGGGGGCGTCAGATACGCAGTATTTT.

This rearrangement joins TRBV7-9 to TRBJ1-5; 7 bases line up with TRBD1. The CDR3 contains 16 residues. V shed 4 bases, J shed 2 bases, and the junction held 8 bases outside the gene matches. CDR1 and CDR2 (germline): SEHNR, FQNEAQ (reference sequence). CDR3 sequence reads: CASSSSQGPGNQPQHF. In nucleotides, the CDR3 is TGTGCCAGCAGCTCTTCACAGGGGCCAGGCAATCAGCCCCAGCATTTT. Based on the CDR3 plus reference TRBV7-9 and TRBJ1-5, the full variable domain is DTGVSQNPRHKITKRGQNVTFRCDPISEHNRLYWYRQTLGQGPEFLTYFQNEAQLEKSRLLSDRFSAERPKGSFSTLEIQRTEQGDSAMYLCASSSSQGPGNQPQHFGDGTRLSIL.

This clone was seen once. The CDR3, as DNA: TGCGCCAGCAGCTTTGGCGGGGCCTCTGGAAACACCATATATTTT. It encodes CASSFGGASGNTIYF. This sequence joins TRBV5-1 and TRBJ1-3; a weak D match, TRBD1 (5 bases). The CDR3 is 15 residues long. The germline V gene encodes CDR1 SGHRS and CDR2 YFSETQ. The ends were cut back, 2 bases at V and 0 bases at J, with 9 bases in the middle. Full variable domain (remainder filled in from reference TRBV5-1 and TRBJ1-3): KAGVTQTPRYLIKTRGQQVTLSCSPISGHRSVSWYQQTPGQGLQFLFEYFSETQRNKGNFPGRFSGRQFSNSRSEMNVSTLELGDSALYLCASSFGGASGNTIYFGEGSWLTVV.

This clone was observed a few times. The V and J genes are TRBV6-6 and TRBJ1-1; possible D gene TRBD1, 6 bases. Germline CDR1 is MNHNY and CDR2 is SVGAGI (reference sequence). V lost 6 bases and J 2 bases, leaving 10 bases between the germline ends. The CDR3 sequence is 13 residues long. The CDR3 loop reads CASRETGNTEAFF. CDR3 sequence (DNA): TGTGCCAGCAGAGAGACAGGAAACACTGAAGCTTTCTTT.

This clone is a singleton in its sample. Sequence at one end of the junction differs from germline and may be a read error. The chain combines TRBV7-9 with TRBJ2-5; D call uncertain. CDR1 and CDR2 from the germline V gene are SEHNR and FQNEAQ (reference sequence). The CDR3 covers 12 residues. The CDR3 sequence is CSSSLSQETQYF. The CDR3 region has the DNA TGTTCCAGCAGCTTATCTCAAGAGACCCAGTACTTC. The whole variable domain, filled in from reference TRBV7-9 and TRBJ2-5, reads DTGVSQNPRHKITKRGQNVTFRCDPISEHNRLYWYRQTLGQGPEFLTYFQNEAQLEKSRLLSDRFSAERPKGSFSTLEIQRTEQGDSAMYLCSSSLSQETQYFGPGTRLLVL.

This sequence joins TRBV5-1 and TRBJ2-6; the match to TRBD1 covers 7 bases. The CDR3 has 15 amino acids. V shed 3 bases and J 0 bases; nucleotides not matched to a gene: 0. Looked up from germline, CDR1 is SGHRS and CDR2 is YFSETQ. CDR3 sequence: CASSSGGSGANVLTF. The CDR3 DNA reads TGCGCCAGCAGCTCAGGGGGCTCTGGGGCCAACGTCCTGACTTTC.

The V gene is TRBV18, the J gene TRBJ1-5, with a tentative D call TRBD1 (6 bases). Germline loops: CDR1 KGHSH, CDR2 LQKENI. There are 13 residues in the CDR3. Trimming cost V 5 bases and J 7 bases, with 12 bases left between them. Written as DNA, the CDR3 is TGTGCCAGCTCATCCGACAGGAACCAGCCCCAGCATTTT. Protein sequence: CASSSDRNQPQHF.

The V gene is TRBV6-4, the J gene TRBJ2-2, with unresolved D. The CDR3 extends over 14 amino acids. From germline, CDR1 is MRHNA and CDR2 SNTAGT. With 6 bases removed from V and 3 bases from J, the gap between germline ends came to 11 bases. CDR3 protein: CASSASYYTGELFF. CDR3 coding DNA: TGTGCCAGCAGCGCGTCCTACTACACCGGGGAGCTGTTTTTT.

By frequency in the sample, this clone is medium-sized (0.01 to 0.1%). The chain carries TRBV27 and TRBJ2-1, with D unclear. Germline V gene data show CDR1 as MNHEY and CDR2 as SMNVEV (reference sequence). Trimming removed 3 bases at V and 9 bases at J, with 6 bases between. The CDR3 runs to 11 residues. CDR3 DNA: TGTGCCAGCAGTTTTAGTATTGAGCAGTTCTTC. Protein sequence: CASSFSIEQFF.

This chain connects TRBV18 to TRBJ2-1, with TRBD2 as a possible D gene (5 bases). CDR3 size: 14 residues. CDR1 is KGHSH, CDR2 LQKENI, per germline. V gave up 8 bases and J gave up 8 bases, with 19 bases separating them. CDR3 nucleotides: TGTGCCAGCGGCCGGGGTAGCATCGGTGATGAGCAGTTCTTC. Amino acids: CASGRGSIGDEQFF.

This chain uses TRBV5-1 with TRBJ2-4; D remains ambiguous. Deletions cut 0 bases from V and 6 bases from J, with 10 bases between. Germline V gene lookup returns CDR1 SGHRS and CDR2 YFSETQ. This CDR3 spans 14 amino acids. In DNA, the CDR3 is TGCGCCAGCAGCTTGGGACGACTGATAAACATTCAGTACTTC. This gives the protein CASSLGRLINIQYF.

The chain combines TRBV5-1 with TRBJ2-7; the match to TRBD2 covers 9 bases. The germline V gene encodes CDR1 SGHRS and CDR2 YFSETQ. The CDR3 covers 17 residues. With V trimmed by 4 bases and J by 0 bases, 11 bases remained unmatched. The CDR3 sequence is CASSGLLAGPGSYEQYF. Here the CDR3 DNA reads TGCGCCAGCAGCGGGCTACTAGCGGGCCCTGGCTCCTACGAGCAGTACTTC.

The chain links TRBV27 to TRBJ1-4, with 8 nucleotides matching TRBD1. Trimming cost V 8 bases and J 3 bases; bases outside gene matches: 2. The CDR3 has 13 residues. Germline CDR1 is MNHEY and CDR2 is SMNVEV (reference sequence). As DNA, the CDR3 is TGTGCCAGCCCGGGACAGGCTAATGAAAAACTGTTTTTT. Its translation is CASPGQANEKLFF.

V usage is TRBV6-6 and J usage is TRBJ2-3; 11 bases map to TRBD2. The J segment lost 0 bases and the V segment lost 5 bases, leaving 4 bases of the junction unmatched. The CDR3 spans 16 residues. Germline values: CDR1 MNHNY, CDR2 SVGAGI (reference sequence). CDR3 coding DNA: TGTGCCAGCAGTCCTAGCGGGAGGCAGAGCACAGATACGCAGTATTTT. Its translation is CASSPSGRQSTDTQYF.

This chain joins TRBV9 and TRBJ2-7; D might be TRBD2 (6 bases). Germline CDR1 and CDR2: SGDLS and YYNGEE. V shed 4 bases and J shed 0 bases, with 14 bases lying between them. The CDR3 contains 15 residues. DNA of the CDR3: TGTGCCAGCAGCCCAGGGACTCCCCTCTCCTACGAGCAGTACTTC. Translation gives CASSPGTPLSYEQYF.

This chain uses TRBV5-5 with TRBJ2-1, with D possibly matching TRBD2 (7 bases). The CDR3 covers 14 residues. CDR1 and CDR2 (germline): SGHKS, YYEKEE (reference sequence). V shed 0 bases and J shed 8 bases, with 12 bases lying between them. Here the CDR3 reads CASSLALGGDEQFF. The CDR3 DNA sequence: TGTGCCAGCAGCTTGGCCTTAGGGGGGGATGAGCAGTTCTTC.

The V call is TRBV27, the J call TRBJ2-3, with 7 nucleotides matching TRBD1. The CDR3 covers 13 residues. J was trimmed by 4 bases and V by 5 bases; bases with no gene match: 3. CDR1 and CDR2 from the germline V gene are MNHEY and SMNVEV (reference sequence). Here the CDR3 reads CASSRQGSDTQYF. The CDR3 nucleotides read TGTGCCAGCAGTCGACAGGGTTCAGATACGCAGTATTTT.